The text below deals with one TCR beta chain. The data were taken from a study of blood T cell repertoires in COVID-19. Study-wide context: The samples span acute and convalescent COVID-19 from the United States, Italy and Spain.

Trimming removed 4 bases from V and 2 bases from J; junction bases left unmatched: 3. The CDR3 has 14 amino acids. CDR1 SGHAT and CDR2 FQNNGV come from the germline V gene. Using immunoSEQ multiplex PCR, the repertoire was profiled, and TCRdb retains in-frame clones only, with some absent. Among 180,000 or so clones listed, around 80% were seen once. What was sequenced was PBMCs or T cells enriched from blood (not recorded which). The receptor was derived from a woman aged 50 to 60 in a cohort exposed to, infected with or recovered from COVID-19 (not recorded which). This sequence joins TRBV11-2 and TRBJ1-1, with 8 bases fitting TRBD1. CDR3 bases: TGTGCCAGCAGCTACAGGGGGAAAAACACTGAAGCTTTCTTT. Amino acids: CASSYRGKNTEAFF.